These T cell receptor beta chains were read from a single sample in a study of T cell repertoires in cytomegalovirus infection. TCRdb re-derived calls from the reads in MiXCR, one entry per CDR3 protein. The data show fewer than 850,000 distinct CDR3 sequences, with 25% to 30% seen just once and around 13% held by the top ten. Their target antigens are unknown. The sequences come from cultured CD8+ T cells from PBMCs, collected from culture after CMV antigen stimulation. Source of these receptors: a human donor in good health (CMV status not recorded). Some clones in this sample may be carry-over from other donors' samples. Both conserved end residues are part of each CDR3. Fields, in order: V gene, clone size, J gene, D gene, CDR3 protein, CDR3 DNA. A D gene is named only where the DNA matches it firmly. Size is omitted from some rows. Given values are once, few, many or a class for expanded clones.

TRBV6-2/TRBV6-3	NA	TRBJ1-1	NA	CASIGLLSLEAFF	TGTGCCAGCATCGGACTCCTCAGCCTTGAAGCTTTCTTT
TRBV29-1	few	TRBJ2-1	TRBD1	CSVLSGGNEQFF	TGCAGCGTTCTATCAGGGGGAAATGAGCAGTTCTTC
TRBV20-1	few	TRBJ1-1	NA	CSASKGGRDTEAFF	TGCAGTGCTAGCAAGGGAGGGCGCGACACTGAAGCTTTCTTT
TRBV19	NA	TRBJ2-3	NA	CASSLRGELDTQYF	TGTGCCAGTAGTCTCCGAGGGGAGCTCGATACGCAGTATTTT
TRBV6-1	NA	TRBJ1-1	NA	CANGRDLLNTEAFF	TGTGCCAACGGGAGGGACCTATTGAACACTGAAGCTTTCTTT
TRBV5-6	NA	TRBJ2-5	TRBD2	CASSSKRRGGRQETQYF	TGTGCCAGCAGCTCCAAGAGACGGGGGGGCCGTCAAGAGACCCAGTACTTC
TRBV12-3/TRBV12-4	NA	TRBJ2-1	TRBD1	CVSTETGGLNEQFF	TGTGTCAGCACAGAGACAGGGGGCCTCAATGAGCAGTTCTTC
TRBV7-9	few	TRBJ2-6	NA	CAWTPFSGANVLTF	TGTGCCTGGACTCCCTTCTCTGGGGCCAACGTCCTGACTTTC
TRBV27	NA	TRBJ1-5	TRBD1	CASRPVETGLPNQPQHF	TGTGCCAGCAGACCGGTCGAGACAGGGCTTCCCAATCAGCCCCAGCATTTT
TRBV7-9	NA	TRBJ2-7	NA	CASTPAPGSPYEQYF	TGTGCCAGCACCCCTGCCCCCGGGAGCCCCTACGAGCAGTACTTC
TRBV27	NA	TRBJ2-1	NA	CATAGGNEQFF	TGTGCCACCGCTGGGGGCAATGAGCAGTTCTTC
TRBV7-2	few	TRBJ1-6	NA	CASRSPTDNSPLHF	TGTGCCAGCAGATCGCCGACCGATAATTCACCCCTCCACTTT
TRBV7-2	many	TRBJ1-1	NA	CASSLEAGGWDTEAFF	TGTGCCAGCAGCTTAGAAGCCGGGGGTTGGGACACTGAAGCTTTCTTT
TRBV4-1	NA	TRBJ2-1	TRBD2	CASSQVLGTSVNEQFF	TGCGCCAGCAGCCAAGTCCTGGGGACTAGCGTTAATGAGCAGTTCTTC
TRBV2	NA	TRBJ2-5	NA	CASRYRVSETQYF	TGTGCCAGCAGATACAGGGTTTCGGAGACCCAGTACTTC
TRBV7-9	NA	TRBJ1-2	NA	CASSLETRGTNYGYTF	TGTGCCAGCAGCTTAGAAACTCGGGGGACCAACTATGGCTACACCTTC
TRBV12-3/TRBV12-4	many	TRBJ2-3	TRBD1	CASSFVVGDREGASTDTQYF	TGTGCCAGCAGTTTTGTCGTAGGGGACAGGGAGGGGGCTAGCACAGATACGCAGTATTTT
TRBV7-9	few	TRBJ2-5	NA	CASTQGRGLRETQYF	TGTGCCAGCACTCAAGGGCGGGGACTCCGAGAGACCCAGTACTTC
TRBV7-2	few	TRBJ2-2	TRBD1	CASSPGQGYFTGELFF	TGTGCCAGCAGCCCGGGACAGGGGTATTTCACCGGGGAGCTGTTTTTT
TRBV20-1	NA	TRBJ2-1	TRBD2	CSAPGGGLGGDEQFF	TGCAGTGCTCCGGGCGGGGGACTGGGGGGGGATGAGCAGTTCTTC
TRBV12-3/TRBV12-4	few	TRBJ2-5	NA	CASSLGWEETQYF	TGTGCCAGCAGTTTAGGCTGGGAGGAGACCCAGTACTTC
TRBV27	NA	TRBJ1-6	NA	CASSLSSRVAYNSPLHF	TGTGCCAGCAGTTTATCGAGTAGGGTGGCGTATAATTCACCCCTCCACTTT
TRBV7-2	many	TRBJ2-1	NA	CASSLERQVGVDEQFF	TGTGCCAGCAGCTTAGAGCGACAGGTTGGGGTCGATGAGCAGTTCTTC
TRBV7-9	NA	TRBJ1-4	TRBD1	CASSQGANEKLFF	TGTGCCAGCAGCCAGGGGGCGAATGAAAAACTGTTTTTT
TRBV20-1	NA	TRBJ1-2	TRBD1	CSASRDRGVGYTF	TGCAGTGCTTCCCGGGACAGGGGCGTTGGCTACACCTTC
TRBV12-3/TRBV12-4	NA	TRBJ1-1	TRBD1	CASSLTGNMNTEAFF	TGTGCCAGCAGTTTGACAGGGAACATGAACACTGAAGCTTTCTTT
TRBV7-2	NA	TRBJ1-2	NA	CTSSHGTSGGYTF	TGTACCAGCAGCCACGGGACGTCGGGCGGCTACACCTTC
TRBV18	once	TRBJ2-2	NA	CASSPLGLKTGELFF	TGTGCCAGCTCACCACTTGGACTGAAGACCGGGGAGCTGTTTTTT
TRBV6-2/TRBV6-3	NA	TRBJ2-1	TRBD2	CASSYSTAGGVGYNEQFF	TGTGCCAGCAGTTACTCCACAGCCGGGGGGGTTGGCTACAATGAGCAGTTCTTC
TRBV2	NA	TRBJ2-7	TRBD2	CASSEGLAGARGEQYF	TGTGCCAGCAGCGAAGGACTAGCGGGGGCCCGAGGTGAGCAGTACTTC
TRBV15	few	TRBJ1-6	NA	CATSSGGLGNSPLHF	TGTGCCACCAGCAGCGGAGGGCTAGGGAATTCACCCCTCCACTTT
TRBV7-9	NA	TRBJ2-5	TRBD2	CASSFSLLSGLDKETQYF	TGTGCCAGCAGCTTCTCATTACTTTCCGGACTAGACAAAGAGACCCAGTACTTC
TRBV7-9	NA	TRBJ2-5	NA	CAYTAPLEETQYF	TGTGCCTACACGGCTCCTCTGGAAGAGACCCAGTACTTC
TRBV7-2	NA	TRBJ1-1	NA	CASSLVNRGTEAFF	TGTGCCAGCAGCTTAGTAAATAGGGGCACTGAAGCTTTCTTT
TRBV7-6	many	TRBJ2-3	TRBD1	CASSPSAGTGADTQYF	TGTGCCAGCAGTCCTTCCGCCGGGACAGGGGCAGATACGCAGTATTTT
TRBV10-3	NA	TRBJ2-2	NA	CAISGGGGELFF	TGTGCCATCTCCGGGGGTGGCGGGGAGCTGTTTTTT
TRBV7-2	many	TRBJ2-5	TRBD1	CASSGLRDSQQETQYF	TGTGCCAGCAGCGGCCTCCGGGACAGCCAACAAGAGACCCAGTACTTC
TRBV6-2/TRBV6-3	NA	TRBJ2-3	NA	CASSYSRESSTDTQYF	TGTGCCAGCAGTTACAGCAGGGAATCTAGCACAGATACGCAGTATTTT
TRBV27	NA	TRBJ1-1	NA	CASSPIPPGANTEAFF	TGTGCCAGCAGTCCGATACCTCCGGGAGCTAACACTGAAGCTTTCTTT
TRBV28	NA	TRBJ1-2	NA	CASTQAGVHGYTF	TGTGCCAGCACCCAGGCAGGGGTCCATGGCTACACCTTC
TRBV4-1	few	TRBJ2-7	NA	CASSQVQGNSREQYF	TGCGCCAGCAGCCAAGTCCAGGGAAACTCCCGCGAGCAGTACTTC
TRBV6-2/TRBV6-3	few	TRBJ2-1	NA	CASQFRSSYNEQFF	TGTGCCAGCCAGTTCCGAAGCTCCTACAATGAGCAGTTCTTC
TRBV4-3	few	TRBJ1-2	TRBD1	CASSQDPTGGMSYTF	TGCGCCAGCAGCCAAGATCCTACAGGGGGCATGAGCTACACCTTC
TRBV19	NA	TRBJ1-1	NA	CASSISSIHEAFF	TGTGCCAGTAGTATATCCTCTATCCATGAAGCTTTCTTT
TRBV6-2/TRBV6-3	few	TRBJ2-6	NA	CASEMAGGVGANVLTF	TGTGCCAGCGAGATGGCAGGGGGGGTTGGGGCCAACGTCCTGACTTTC
TRBV3-1	NA	TRBJ2-1	NA	CASGGQGGPSSYNEQFF	TGTGCCAGCGGGGGCCAGGGAGGGCCCAGCTCCTACAATGAGCAGTTCTTC
TRBV2	NA	TRBJ2-1	NA	CASSEALISSYNEQFF	TGTGCCAGCAGTGAAGCGCTCATCAGCTCCTACAATGAGCAGTTCTTC
TRBV6-5	few	TRBJ2-1	NA	CASSSWRGSSYNEQFF	TGTGCCAGCAGTTCCTGGAGGGGTAGCTCCTACAATGAGCAGTTCTTC
TRBV24-1	few	TRBJ2-1	NA	CATSVRQDVNEQFF	TGTGCCACCAGTGTCCGACAGGACGTCAATGAGCAGTTCTTC
TRBV9	NA	TRBJ2-7	NA	CASSGISGGLNEQYF	TGTGCCAGCAGCGGAATTTCGGGGGGCCTAAATGAGCAGTACTTC
TRBV29-1	NA	TRBJ2-2	NA	CSVEVRDRAGELFF	TGCAGCGTTGAGGTGAGGGACCGGGCCGGGGAGCTGTTTTTT
TRBV10-3	few	TRBJ1-3	NA	CAIRKAGNTIYF	TGTGCCATCAGGAAAGCTGGAAACACCATATATTTT